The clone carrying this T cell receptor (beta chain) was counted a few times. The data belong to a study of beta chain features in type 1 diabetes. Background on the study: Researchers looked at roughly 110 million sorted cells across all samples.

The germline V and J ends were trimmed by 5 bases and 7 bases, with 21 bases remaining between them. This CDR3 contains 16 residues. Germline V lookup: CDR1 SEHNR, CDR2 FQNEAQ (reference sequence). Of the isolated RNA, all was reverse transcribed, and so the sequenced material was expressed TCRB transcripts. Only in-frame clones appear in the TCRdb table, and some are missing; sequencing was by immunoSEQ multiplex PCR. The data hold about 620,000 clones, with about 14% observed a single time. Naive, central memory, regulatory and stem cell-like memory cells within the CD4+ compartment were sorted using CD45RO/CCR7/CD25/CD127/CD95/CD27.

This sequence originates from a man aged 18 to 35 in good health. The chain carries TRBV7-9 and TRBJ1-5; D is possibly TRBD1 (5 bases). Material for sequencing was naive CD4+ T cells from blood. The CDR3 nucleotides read TGTGCCAGCAGCGAGGGAGGCTCTGCTCGGGGGCAGCCCCAGCATTTT. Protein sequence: CASSEGGSARGQPQHF.